The next 15 T cell receptor beta chains were all read from a single sample in a study of cytomegalovirus exposure and HLA in healthy donors. The PCR made use of 60 Vbeta and 13 Jbeta primers. Assay: immunoSEQ multiplex PCR; the TCRdb copy retains only in-frame clones and omits some. The sample includes some 150,000 clones, about 84% seen only once; the top ten take roughly 3.4%. The sequenced sample was PBMCs. The receptors stem from a male donor in good health and CMV-seronegative.

The chain employs TRBV25-1 and TRBJ1-2; weak D call: TRBD1 (6 bases). Germline V gives CDR1 MGHDK, CDR2 SYGVNS. This CDR3 has 13 residues. V lost 3 bases and J lost 5, with 10 bases in between. CDR3 sequence: CASSERTAYGYTF. Written as DNA, the CDR3 is TGTGCCAGCAGTGAGCGGACAGCTTATGGCTACACCTTC.

This clone has a handful of counts. The chain joins TRBV2 to TRBJ2-4; TRBD2 matches 11 bases. CDR3 length: 17 residues. The germline CDR1 and CDR2 sequences are SNHLY and FYNNEI. The V and J ends lost 4 bases and 5 bases, in that order; junction bases with no gene match: 10. In DNA form, the CDR3 reads TGTGCCAGCAGTGCCCTACTAGCGGGGGAAACCGAAAACATTCAGTACTTC. Its translation is CASSALLAGETENIQYF.

The CDR3 here is CASSRVAGAPDTQYF. The CDR3 nucleotides read TGTGCCAGTAGTAGGGTAGCGGGAGCCCCAGATACGCAGTATTTT. The chain is built from TRBV19 and TRBJ2-3; 9 bases fit TRBD2. This CDR3 is 15 amino acids long. Germline V gene lookup returns CDR1 LNHDA and CDR2 SQIVND (reference sequence). V trimming: 4 bases; J trimming: 4 bases; junction bases outside the gene matches: 6.

The gene calls are TRBV2 and TRBJ1-5; D is uncertain. Germline CDR1 is SNHLY and CDR2 is FYNNEI. This CDR3 is 17 amino acids long. Trimming took 2 bases from V and 4 from J, leaving 18 bases between them. For the CDR3, the DNA is TGTGCCAGCAGTGAAAAACGGGTCACCCTAAGTAATCAGCCCCAGCATTTT. Protein: CASSEKRVTLSNQPQHF. Full variable domain (outside the CDR3, taken from reference TRBV2 and TRBJ1-5): EPEVTQTPSHQVTQMGQEVILRCVPISNHLYFYWYRQILGQKVEFLVSFYNNEISEKSEIFDDQFSVERPDGSNFTLKIRSTKLEDSAMYFCASSEKRVTLSNQPQHFGDGTRLSIL.

As for this clone: One end of the junction does not line up with germline, which may come from a read error. This chain joins TRBV7-9 and TRBJ2-7, with D tentatively TRBD1 (6 bases). The germline V gene encodes CDR1 SEHNR and CDR2 FQNEAQ (reference sequence). The CDR3 is 14 residues long. CDR3 coding DNA: TGTTCCAGCAGCTTATCGGCAGGGGAACCCGAGCAGTACTTC. This sequence encodes CSSSLSAGEPEQYF.

The chain has TRBV18 and TRBJ2-1, with 9 bases aligning to TRBD2. The V segment lost 1 base and the J segment 4 bases; nucleotides outside the gene matches: 2. The CDR3 spans 15 residues. Germline values: CDR1 KGHSH, CDR2 LQKENI. The CDR3 reads CASSPLAGEYNEQFF. The CDR3 nucleotides read TGTGCCAGCTCACCACTAGCGGGAGAGTACAATGAGCAGTTCTTC.

This clone came up once. The chain is built from TRBV7-9 and TRBJ2-1, with 12 bases that match TRBD2. This CDR3 comprises 16 residues. The ends lost 2 bases at V and 3 bases at J; junction bases unmatched: 2. CDR1 and CDR2 from the germline V gene are SEHNR and FQNEAQ (reference sequence). The CDR3 loop is CASSLLAGGNYNEQFF. CDR3 nucleotide sequence: TGTGCCAGCAGCTTACTAGCGGGAGGGAACTACAATGAGCAGTTCTTC. The entire variable domain, with the rest obtained from reference TRBV7-9 and TRBJ2-1, is as follows: DTGVSQNPRHKITKRGQNVTFRCDPISEHNRLYWYRQTLGQGPEFLTYFQNEAQLEKSRLLSDRFSAERPKGSFSTLEIQRTEQGDSAMYLCASSLLAGGNYNEQFFGPGTRLTVL.

This rearrangement joins TRBV5-6 to TRBJ2-3, with D tentatively TRBD2 (6 bases). The germline V gene encodes CDR1 SGHDT and CDR2 YYEEEE. The CDR3 is made up of 15 amino acids. V dropped 2 bases and J dropped 3 bases, with 13 bases sitting between them. The CDR3 coding sequence is TGTGCCAGCAGCTTAGATAGCGGAAAGACAGATACGCAGTATTTT. Translation: CASSLDSGKTDTQYF.

The chain combines TRBV27 with TRBJ2-7, with 8 bases that match TRBD1. Trimming at V came to 5 bases and at J to 2 bases, leaving 14 bases not matched to a gene. The CDR3 totals 17 residues. Germline loops: CDR1 MNHEY, CDR2 SMNVEV (reference sequence). CDR3 protein: CASSPNPRQGPAYEQYF. The CDR3 coding sequence is TGTGCCAGCAGTCCGAATCCCCGACAGGGGCCTGCCTACGAGCAGTACTTC.

The CDR3 sequence: CASSALQGSGNTIYF. Written as DNA, the CDR3 is TGTGCCAGCAGCGCTCTCCAGGGTTCAGGAAACACCATATATTTT. The chain employs TRBV7-6 and TRBJ1-3; D is possibly TRBD1 (5 bases). Trimming cost V 5 bases and J 4 bases, with 15 bases left between them. Germline V gene data show CDR1 as SGHVS and CDR2 as FNYEAQ. The length of the CDR3 is 15 residues.

This sequence joins TRBV7-8 and TRBJ2-7; TRBD2 matches at 12 bases. Germline assignment: CDR1 SGHVS and CDR2 FQNEAQ. The CDR3 runs 16 residues. V was pared by 1 base and J by 5 bases, with 6 bases of the junction left unmatched. The CDR3, as DNA: TGTGCCAGCAGCTTAGGGCTAGCGGGAGGGTCCCACGAGCAGTACTTC. Residues: CASSLGLAGGSHEQYF.

CDR3 in amino acids: CASSEASGQVYEQYF. In nucleotides, the CDR3 is TGTGCCAGCAGTGAAGCTTCGGGACAGGTCTACGAGCAGTACTTC. This sequence joins TRBV2 and TRBJ2-7, with 8 bases fitting TRBD1. The CDR3 is 15 residues long. Germline CDR1 and CDR2: SNHLY and FYNNEI. V was pared by 0 bases and J by 3 bases, with 4 bases of the junction left unmatched.

The chain combines TRBV6-5 with TRBJ1-5, with TRBD1 matching 11 bases. Germline V gene data show CDR1 as MNHEY and CDR2 as SVGAGI. The CDR3 runs to 16 residues. Trimming removed 2 bases from V and 3 bases from J; junction bases left unmatched: 3. CDR3 residues: CASSYEGQGVNQPQHF. CDR3 nucleotide sequence: TGTGCCAGCAGTTACGAGGGACAGGGGGTCAATCAGCCCCAGCATTTT.

The chain has TRBV4-1 and TRBJ2-1, with D maybe TRBD2 (7 bases). CDR3 length: 14 residues. Trimming stripped 5 bases from V and 5 bases from J, with 13 bases between. Germline CDR1 MGHRA, CDR2 YSYEKL. The CDR3 nucleotides are TGCGCCAGCAGCAATGCGGGGGCGAACAATGAGCAGTTCTTC. This codes for CASSNAGANNEQFF.

J is TRBJ2-3 and V is TRBV7-2; D call uncertain. There are 11 residues in the CDR3. Looked up from germline, CDR1 is SGHTA and CDR2 is FQGNSA. V shed 5 bases and J shed 5 bases, with 5 bases lying between them. The CDR3: CASSRGDTQYF. As DNA, the CDR3 is TGTGCCAGCAGCCGCGGAGATACGCAGTATTTT.